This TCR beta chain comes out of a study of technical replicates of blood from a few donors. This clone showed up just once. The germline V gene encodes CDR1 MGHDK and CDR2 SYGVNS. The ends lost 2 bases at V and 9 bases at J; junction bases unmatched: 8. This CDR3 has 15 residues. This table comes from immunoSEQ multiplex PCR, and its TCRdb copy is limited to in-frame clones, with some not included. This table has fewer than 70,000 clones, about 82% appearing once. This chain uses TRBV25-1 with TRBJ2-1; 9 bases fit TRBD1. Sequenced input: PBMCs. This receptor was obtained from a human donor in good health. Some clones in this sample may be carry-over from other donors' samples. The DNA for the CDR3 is TGTGCCAGCAGTGAAGGGGGGACAGGGTCTCTTGAGCAGTTCTTC. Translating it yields CASSEGGTGSLEQFF.